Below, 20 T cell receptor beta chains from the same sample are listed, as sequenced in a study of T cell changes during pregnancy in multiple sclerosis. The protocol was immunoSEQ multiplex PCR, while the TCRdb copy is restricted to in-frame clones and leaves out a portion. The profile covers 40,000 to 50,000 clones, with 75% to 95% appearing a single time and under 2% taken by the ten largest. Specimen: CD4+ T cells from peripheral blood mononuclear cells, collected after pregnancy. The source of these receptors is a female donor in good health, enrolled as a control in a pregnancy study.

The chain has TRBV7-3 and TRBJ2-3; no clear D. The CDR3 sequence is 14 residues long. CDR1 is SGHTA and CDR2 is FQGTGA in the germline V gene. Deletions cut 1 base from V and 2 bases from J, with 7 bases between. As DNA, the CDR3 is TGTGCCAGCAGCTTAAACAGCTACACAGATACGCAGTATTTT. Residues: CASSLNSYTDTQYF.

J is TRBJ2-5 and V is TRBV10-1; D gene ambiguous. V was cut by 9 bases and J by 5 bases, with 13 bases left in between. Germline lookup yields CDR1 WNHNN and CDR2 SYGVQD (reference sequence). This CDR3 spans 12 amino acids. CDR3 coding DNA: TGCGCCAGTAGAGGCGGTTGGGAGACCCAGTACTTC. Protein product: CASRGGWETQYF.

CDR3 in DNA: TGTGCCAGCAGGGACCAGGGGAGAAACACCATATATTTT. Translation: CASRDQGRNTIYF. The chain employs TRBV5-4 and TRBJ1-3; a possible D gene is TRBD1 (6 bases). This CDR3 has 13 residues. The V end was cut by 5 bases, the J end by 5 bases, with 11 bases between. Germline V gene lookup returns CDR1 SGHNT and CDR2 YYREEE (reference sequence). Complete variable domain (other parts from reference TRBV5-4 and TRBJ1-3): ETGVTQSPTHLIKTRGQQVTLRCSSQSGHNTVSWYQQALGQGPQFIFQYYREEENGRGNFPPRFSGLQFPNYSSELNVNALELDDSALYLCASRDQGRNTIYFGEGSWLTVV.

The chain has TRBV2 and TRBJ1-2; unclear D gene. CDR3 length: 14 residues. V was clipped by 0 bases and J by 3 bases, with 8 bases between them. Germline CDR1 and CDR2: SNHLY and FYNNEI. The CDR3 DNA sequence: TGTGCCAGCAGTGAAGCGTGGCAGGACTATGGCTACACCTTC. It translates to CASSEAWQDYGYTF. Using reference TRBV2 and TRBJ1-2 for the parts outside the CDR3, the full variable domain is EPEVTQTPSHQVTQMGQEVILRCVPISNHLYFYWYRQILGQKVEFLVSFYNNEISEKSEIFDDQFSVERPDGSNFTLKIRSTKLEDSAMYFCASSEAWQDYGYTFGSGTRLTVV.

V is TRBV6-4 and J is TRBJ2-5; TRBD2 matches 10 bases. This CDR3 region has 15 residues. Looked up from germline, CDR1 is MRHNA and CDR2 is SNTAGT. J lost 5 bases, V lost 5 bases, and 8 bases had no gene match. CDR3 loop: CASSPSGGAVETQYF. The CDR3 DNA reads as TGTGCCAGCAGTCCCAGCGGGGGGGCAGTCGAGACCCAGTACTTC.

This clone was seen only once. The CDR3 spells CASSPTGVGNTEAFF. The CDR3 coding sequence is TGTGCCAGCAGTCCCACGGGGGTAGGGAACACTGAAGCTTTCTTT. J is TRBJ1-1 and V is TRBV6-5, with a possible D match to TRBD1 (5 bases). Germline V gene data show CDR1 as MNHEY and CDR2 as SVGAGI. The CDR3 runs 15 residues. V was clipped by 5 bases and J by 1 base, with 14 bases between them.

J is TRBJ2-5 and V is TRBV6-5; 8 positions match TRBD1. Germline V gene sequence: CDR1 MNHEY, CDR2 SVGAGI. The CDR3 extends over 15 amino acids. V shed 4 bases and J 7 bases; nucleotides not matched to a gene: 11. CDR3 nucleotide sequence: TGTGCCAGCAGTTCGATCGGACAGGGCCGTCGGACCCAGTACTTC. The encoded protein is CASSSIGQGRRTQYF.

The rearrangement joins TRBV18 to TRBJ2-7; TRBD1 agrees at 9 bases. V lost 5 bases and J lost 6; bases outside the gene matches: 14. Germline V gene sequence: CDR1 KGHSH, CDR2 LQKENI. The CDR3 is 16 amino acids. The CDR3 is CASSARGGTGPPEQYF. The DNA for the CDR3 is TGTGCCAGCTCAGCCAGAGGAGGGACAGGGCCTCCCGAGCAGTACTTC.

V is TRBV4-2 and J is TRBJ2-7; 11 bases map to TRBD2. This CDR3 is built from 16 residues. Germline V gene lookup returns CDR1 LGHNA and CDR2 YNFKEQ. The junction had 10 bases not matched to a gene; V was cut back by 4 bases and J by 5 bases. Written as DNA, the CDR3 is TGTGCCAGCAGCCGGTTAGCGGGGGGGCCTAGACACGAGCAGTACTTC. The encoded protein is CASSRLAGGPRHEQYF.

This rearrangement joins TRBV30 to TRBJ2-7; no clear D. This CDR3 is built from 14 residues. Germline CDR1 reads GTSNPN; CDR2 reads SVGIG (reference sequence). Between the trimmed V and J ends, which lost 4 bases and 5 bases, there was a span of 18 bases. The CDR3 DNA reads TGTGCCTGGAAACCAGGCCTCCCTGGCCACGAGCAGTACTTC. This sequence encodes CAWKPGLPGHEQYF.

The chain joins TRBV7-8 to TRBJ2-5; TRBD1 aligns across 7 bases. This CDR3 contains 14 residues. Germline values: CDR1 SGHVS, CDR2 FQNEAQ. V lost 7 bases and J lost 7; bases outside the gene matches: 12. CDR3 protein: CASTFWDSTGTQYF. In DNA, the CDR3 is TGTGCCAGCACCTTTTGGGACAGCACGGGGACCCAGTACTTC. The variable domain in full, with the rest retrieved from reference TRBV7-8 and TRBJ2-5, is GAGVSQSPRYKVAKRGQDVALRCDPISGHVSLFWYQQALGQGPEFLTYFQNEAQLDKSGLPSDRFFAERPEGSVSTLKIQRTQQEDSAVYLCASTFWDSTGTQYFGPGTRLLVL.

In DNA, the CDR3 is TGTGCCAGCAGCTCTACTAGCGGGGGGTACTCCGGGGAGCTGTTTTTT. It specifies CASSSTSGGYSGELFF. This chain links TRBV5-4 with TRBJ2-2; 12 positions agree with TRBD2. CDR1 and CDR2 from the germline V gene are SGHNT and YYREEE (reference sequence). V was clipped by 3 bases and J by 6 bases; unmatched bases: 6. The CDR3 contains 16 residues.

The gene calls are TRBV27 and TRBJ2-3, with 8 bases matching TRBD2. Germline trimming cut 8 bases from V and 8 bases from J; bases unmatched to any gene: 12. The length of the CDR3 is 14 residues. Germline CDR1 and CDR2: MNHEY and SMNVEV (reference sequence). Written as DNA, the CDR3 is TGTGCCAGCCGCCCCCCCGGGACTAGAGGTACGCAGTATTTT. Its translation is CASRPPGTRGTQYF.

The CDR3 reads CASSPLGGTGELFF. CDR3 nucleotide sequence: TGTGCCAGTAGCCCCCTGGGGGGGACCGGGGAGCTGTTTTTT. The chain combines TRBV19 with TRBJ2-2; 7 nucleotides align to TRBD2. Per the germline V gene, CDR1 is LNHDA and CDR2 is SQIVND (reference sequence). This CDR3 comprises 14 residues. The trim removed 6 bases at V and 5 bases at J, leaving 6 bases unmatched.

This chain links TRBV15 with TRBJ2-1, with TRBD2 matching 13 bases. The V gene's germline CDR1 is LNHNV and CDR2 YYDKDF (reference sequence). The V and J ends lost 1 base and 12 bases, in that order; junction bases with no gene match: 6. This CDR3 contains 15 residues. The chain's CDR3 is CATSRVGLAGELQFF. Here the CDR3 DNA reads TGTGCCACCAGCAGAGTAGGACTAGCGGGGGAGTTGCAGTTCTTC.

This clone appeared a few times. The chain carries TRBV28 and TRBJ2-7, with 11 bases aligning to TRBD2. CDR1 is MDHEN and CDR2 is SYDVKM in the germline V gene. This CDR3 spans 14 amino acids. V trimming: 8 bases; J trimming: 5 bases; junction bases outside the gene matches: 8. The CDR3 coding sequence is TGTGCCAGCGTACTTAGCGGGGGGGTCCACGAGCAGTACTTC. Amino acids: CASVLSGGVHEQYF.

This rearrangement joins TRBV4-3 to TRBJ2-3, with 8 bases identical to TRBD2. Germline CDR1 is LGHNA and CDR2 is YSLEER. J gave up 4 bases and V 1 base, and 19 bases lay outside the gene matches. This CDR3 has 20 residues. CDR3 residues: CASSQGVSGNALVFSDTQYF. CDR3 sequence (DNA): TGCGCCAGCAGCCAAGGGGTTAGCGGGAACGCTTTGGTTTTTTCAGATACGCAGTATTTT.

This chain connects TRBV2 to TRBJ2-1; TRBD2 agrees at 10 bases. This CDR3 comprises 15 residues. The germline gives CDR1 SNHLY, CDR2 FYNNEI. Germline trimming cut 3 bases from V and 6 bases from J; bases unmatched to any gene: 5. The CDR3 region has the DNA TGTGCCAGCAGTGATAGCAGCGGGAGGGTCAATGAGCAGTTCTTC. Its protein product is CASSDSSGRVNEQFF.

The chain's CDR3 is CSVSNSGNTIYF. CDR3 DNA: TGCAGCGTTTCCAACTCTGGAAACACCATATATTTT. The genes are TRBV29-1 and TRBJ1-3; D is uncertain. The V end was cut by 5 bases, the J end by 0 bases, with 5 bases between. The CDR3 length is 12 residues. Germline CDR1 reads SQVTM; CDR2 reads ANQGSEA.

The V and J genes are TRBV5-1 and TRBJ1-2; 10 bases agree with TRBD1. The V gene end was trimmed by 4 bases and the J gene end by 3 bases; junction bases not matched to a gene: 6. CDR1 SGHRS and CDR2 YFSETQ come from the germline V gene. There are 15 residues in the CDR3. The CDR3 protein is CASSQDRGQYYGYTF. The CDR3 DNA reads TGCGCCAGCAGCCAAGACAGGGGGCAATACTATGGCTACACCTTC.